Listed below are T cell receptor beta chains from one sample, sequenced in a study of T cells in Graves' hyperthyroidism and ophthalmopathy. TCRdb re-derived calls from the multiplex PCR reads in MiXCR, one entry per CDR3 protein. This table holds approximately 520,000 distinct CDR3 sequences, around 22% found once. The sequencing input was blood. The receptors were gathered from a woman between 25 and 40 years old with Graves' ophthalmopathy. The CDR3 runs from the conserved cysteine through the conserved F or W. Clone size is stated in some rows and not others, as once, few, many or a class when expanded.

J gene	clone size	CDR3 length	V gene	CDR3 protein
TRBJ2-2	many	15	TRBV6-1	CASTGDRAATGELFF
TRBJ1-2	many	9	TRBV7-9	CASEYGYTF
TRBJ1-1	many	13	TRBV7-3	CASKSGADTEAFF
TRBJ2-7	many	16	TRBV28	CASSTLSGGPSYEQYF
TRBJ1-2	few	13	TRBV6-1	CASSDRASKGYTF
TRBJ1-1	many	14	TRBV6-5	CASKRGHGNTEAFF
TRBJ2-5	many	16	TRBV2	CASSAPRNTGEETQYF
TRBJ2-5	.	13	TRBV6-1	CASSREQGETQYF
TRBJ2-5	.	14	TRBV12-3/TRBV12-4	CASSIERGSETQYF
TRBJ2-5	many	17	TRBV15	CATSRGAGEFPQETQYF
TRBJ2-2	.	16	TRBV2	CASSWGGNSNTGELFF
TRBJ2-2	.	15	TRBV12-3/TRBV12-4	CASSRNGGAVGELFF
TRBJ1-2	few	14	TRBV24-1	CASSDRHPAYGYTF
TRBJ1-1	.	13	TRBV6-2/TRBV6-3	CASSIGQDWEAFF